The sequence of this T cell receptor beta chain was determined in a study of T cell clones after liver transplantation. Here immunoSEQ multiplex PCR was the method, and the copy in TCRdb shows in-frame clones only, minus some. The sample lists around 80,000 clones, about 82% occurring once. Trimming removed 4 bases from V and 3 bases from J, with 13 bases in between. The CDR3 is 14 residues long. CDR1 is SGHRS and CDR2 is YFSETQ in the germline V gene. Sequences were derived from CD4+ T cells from blood, sampled 46 months after liver transplant. This sequence was found in a human patient who received a liver transplant. The T cells may partly be graft donor cells. The chain couples TRBV5-1 to TRBJ2-5; maybe TRBD1 (5 bases). In DNA form, the CDR3 reads TGCGCCAGCAGCCAAGGGGTAAATAAAGAGACCCAGTACTTC. Protein sequence: CASSQGVNKETQYF.